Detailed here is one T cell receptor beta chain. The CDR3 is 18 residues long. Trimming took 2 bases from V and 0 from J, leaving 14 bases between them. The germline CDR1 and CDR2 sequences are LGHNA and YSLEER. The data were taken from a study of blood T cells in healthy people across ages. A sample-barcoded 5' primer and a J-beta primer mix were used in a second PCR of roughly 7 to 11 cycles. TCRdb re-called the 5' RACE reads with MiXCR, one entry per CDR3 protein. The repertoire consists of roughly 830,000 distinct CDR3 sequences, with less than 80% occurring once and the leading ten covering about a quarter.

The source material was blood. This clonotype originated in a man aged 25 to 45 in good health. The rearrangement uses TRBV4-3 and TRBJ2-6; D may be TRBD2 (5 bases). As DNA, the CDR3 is TGCGCCAGCAGCCAATTCGGCGGGCCGTACTCTGGGGCCAACGTCCTGACTTTC. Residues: CASSQFGGPYSGANVLTF.